These 19 T cell receptor beta chains share one sample of origin, sequenced in a study of T cell responses to AZD1222 COVID-19 vaccine. Here immunoSEQ multiplex PCR was the method, and the copy in TCRdb shows in-frame clones only, minus some. Of 150,000 to 200,000 clones in the sample, less than 95% are singletons; the top ten hold 5% to 6.5%. The sequenced sample was peripheral blood, obtained 28 days after the second AZD1222 dose. The source of these receptors is an adult who received the AZD1222 COVID-19 vaccine.

This chain links TRBV6-2 or TRBV6-3 with TRBJ1-2, with 9 bases lining up with TRBD1. This CDR3 spans 15 amino acids. Trimming cost V 2 bases and J 6 bases; bases outside gene matches: 7. Germline assignment: CDR1 MNHEY and CDR2 SVGEGT. CDR3 in amino acids: CASSYGGQGAHGYTF. The CDR3 DNA sequence: TGTGCCAGCAGTTACGGGGGACAGGGTGCCCATGGCTACACCTTC.

This clone was counted once. J is TRBJ1-3 and V is TRBV7-9; unclear D gene. Germline V gene data show CDR1 as SEHNR and CDR2 as FQNEAQ (reference sequence). The CDR3 sequence is 15 residues long. V was shortened by 3 bases and J by 1 base, with 10 bases between the two germline ends. CDR3 in DNA: TGTGCCAGCAGCTTGCTGAGTGGTTCTGGAAACACCATATATTTT. Protein sequence: CASSLLSGSGNTIYF.

The rearrangement uses TRBV7-9 and TRBJ1-1; TRBD1 might be the D (5 bases). This CDR3 contains 15 residues. CDR1 and CDR2 from the germline V gene are SEHNR and FQNEAQ (reference sequence). Trimming pared 1 base from V and 6 bases from J, leaving 15 bases between. The CDR3 region has the DNA TGTGCCAGCAGCTTAGGGGGCCGACGGGGCGCTGAAGCTTTCTTT. This encodes CASSLGGRRGAEAFF.

The chain uses TRBV4-1 and TRBJ1-3; D unresolved. V lost 0 bases and J 0 bases, leaving 15 bases between the germline ends. There are 18 residues in the CDR3. From germline, CDR1 is MGHRA and CDR2 YSYEKL. CDR3 amino acids: CASSQDLVGASSGNTIYF. CDR3 in DNA: TGCGCCAGCAGCCAAGATCTTGTGGGCGCGTCCTCTGGAAACACCATATATTTT.

The genes are TRBV19 and TRBJ1-2, with D possibly being TRBD1 (6 bases). Trimming left V 2 bases short and J 0 bases short, with 13 bases between. Germline V gives CDR1 LNHDA, CDR2 SQIVND (reference sequence). The CDR3 totals 16 residues. CDR3 coding DNA: TGTGCCAGTAGTATATGGCAGGGGACGGCTAACTATGGCTACACCTTC. It encodes CASSIWQGTANYGYTF.

This clone was detected only once. The chain carries TRBV10-2 and TRBJ1-6; D may be TRBD1 (6 bases). Trimming took off 5 bases at V and 9 bases at J, with 11 bases between the two ends. The CDR3 is 13 amino acids. Germline CDR1 WSHSY, CDR2 SAAADI. CDR3 in DNA: TGCGCCAGCAGTAACAGGGACGTTTCACCCCTCCACTTT. Translated: CASSNRDVSPLHF.

CDR3 nucleotides: TGTGCCAGCTCGGGACAGACTAATGAAAAACTGTTTTTT. Translation gives CASSGQTNEKLFF. The chain employs TRBV18 and TRBJ1-4, with 7 bases aligning to TRBD1. Per germline, CDR1 KGHSH and CDR2 LQKENI. Trimming at V came to 6 bases and at J to 2 bases, leaving 0 bases not matched to a gene. The CDR3 is made up of 13 amino acids. The variable domain in full, with the rest retrieved from reference TRBV18 and TRBJ1-4, is NAGVMQNPRHLVRRRGQEARLRCSPMKGHSHVYWYRQLPEEGLKFMVYLQKENIIDESGMPKERFSAEFPKEGPSILRIQQVVRGDSAAYFCASSGQTNEKLFFGSGTQLSVL.

This chain links TRBV5-6 with TRBJ1-2; D is perhaps TRBD1 (6 bases). CDR1 and CDR2 (germline): SGHDT, YYEEEE. V was cut by 4 bases and J by 4 bases, with 20 bases left in between. The CDR3 extends over 16 amino acids. CDR3 in amino acids: CASSRRQVGKGYGYTF. In DNA, the CDR3 is TGTGCCAGCAGCCGCCGACAGGTTGGTAAAGGCTATGGCTACACCTTC.

This clone was seen only once. V is TRBV7-2 and J is TRBJ1-6; the D gene is possibly TRBD1 (5 bases). V was shortened by 7 bases and J by 0 bases, with 10 bases between the two germline ends. The CDR3 runs 15 residues. The V gene's germline CDR1 is SGHTA and CDR2 FQGNSA. CDR3 coding DNA: TGTGCCAGCACGAGGACAAGCTCCTATAATTCACCCCTCCACTTT. Protein product: CASTRTSSYNSPLHF. Based on the CDR3 plus reference TRBV7-2 and TRBJ1-6, the full variable domain is GAGVSQSPSNKVTEKGKDVELRCDPISGHTALYWYRQSLGQGLEFLIYFQGNSAPDKSGLPSDRFSAERTGGSVSTLTIQRTQQEDSAVYLCASTRTSSYNSPLHFGNGTRLTVT.

The chain has TRBV2 and TRBJ1-6, with D hard to call. Germline lookup yields CDR1 SNHLY and CDR2 FYNNEI. This CDR3 is built from 15 residues. Trimming pared 1 base from V and 9 bases from J, leaving 13 bases between. The CDR3 DNA is TGTGCCAGCAGTGAAGGTACAGCTATGGGTTCACCCCTCCACTTT. Protein: CASSEGTAMGSPLHF.

In DNA, the CDR3 is TGTGCCTGGAGTGCGGGGGATGCCAAAAAAGGCTACGAGCAGTACTTC. Amino acid sequence: CAWSAGDAKKGYEQYF. This sequence joins TRBV30 and TRBJ2-7; D is possibly TRBD2 (6 bases). The CDR3 loop spans 16 amino acids. V was shortened by 1 base and J by 3 bases, with 19 bases between the two germline ends. Germline CDR1 and CDR2: GTSNPN and SVGIG (reference sequence).

The table lists this clone with a count of one. V usage is TRBV10-3 and J usage is TRBJ1-6; D is uncertain. V lost 0 bases to trimming and J lost 7 bases, with 16 bases between them. Germline assignment: CDR1 ENHRY and CDR2 SYGVKD. This CDR3 is built from 17 residues. The CDR3 here is CAISESMGQSQNSPLHF. In DNA form, the CDR3 reads TGTGCCATCAGTGAGTCGATGGGCCAGTCACAAAATTCACCCCTCCACTTT.

The V gene is TRBV9, the J gene TRBJ1-3; D call uncertain. The germline gives CDR1 SGDLS, CDR2 YYNGEE. V was pared by 0 bases and J by 3 bases, with 13 bases between. The length of the CDR3 is 16 residues. CDR3 DNA: TGTGCCAGCAGCGTAGGGGTCAGTGTGTTTGGAAACACCATATATTTT. It is translated as CASSVGVSVFGNTIYF.

The chain employs TRBV2 and TRBJ2-1; 10 nucleotides agree with TRBD1. The CDR3 totals 14 residues. V was clipped by 4 bases and J by 5 bases; unmatched bases: 2. Germline CDR1 and CDR2: SNHLY and FYNNEI. In DNA, the CDR3 is TGTGCCAGCAGTGCGGGACAGGGGAACAATGAGCAGTTCTTC. Its translation: CASSAGQGNNEQFF.

The CDR3 here is CASTTGTDFTDTQYF. CDR3 coding DNA: TGTGCCAGCACCACCGGGACAGATTTCACAGATACGCAGTATTTT. The chain links TRBV7-9 to TRBJ2-3; TRBD1 agrees at 7 bases. With 7 bases clipped from V and 2 bases from J, the junction kept 9 bases outside the gene matches. Germline V CDR1 and CDR2: SEHNR, FQNEAQ (reference sequence). This CDR3 has 15 residues.

V usage is TRBV6-2 or TRBV6-3 and J usage is TRBJ1-5; D gene uncertain. Germline CDR1 is MNHEY and CDR2 is SVGEGT. The CDR3 spans 14 residues. The V gene lost 6 bases and the J gene lost 0 bases, with 9 bases spanning the gap. The CDR3 reads CASSLTHSNQPQHF. DNA of the CDR3: TGTGCCAGCAGCCTGACTCATAGCAATCAGCCCCAGCATTTT.

This chain joins TRBV5-6 and TRBJ1-2; weak D call: TRBD1 (5 bases). Germline values: CDR1 SGHDT, CDR2 YYEEEE. The CDR3 extends over 13 amino acids. V was cut by 6 bases and J by 8 bases, with 17 bases left in between. The CDR3 DNA is TGTGCCAGCAACAAAGCGGGGCGCGGAGGCTACACCTTC. Residues: CASNKAGRGGYTF.

The genes are TRBV7-8 and TRBJ2-7; D is perhaps TRBD2 (6 bases). CDR1 and CDR2 (germline): SGHVS, FQNEAQ. V lost 1 base and J 4 bases, leaving 8 bases between the germline ends. The CDR3 length is 13 residues. As DNA, the CDR3 is TGTGCCAGCAGCTTAGGCGGGGAATACGAGCAGTACTTC. It yields the protein CASSLGGEYEQYF.

The chain has TRBV3-1 (or the pseudogene TRBV3-2) and TRBJ2-2; D is perhaps TRBD1 or TRBD2 (6 bases each). CDR1 is LGHDT and CDR2 is YNNKEL in the germline V gene (reference sequence). Trimming removed 5 bases at V and 1 base at J, with 14 bases between. CDR3 size: 16 residues. Here the CDR3 DNA reads TGTGCCAGCAGCTCGCAAGGGGGAGGGAACACCGGGGAGCTGTTTTTT. Protein sequence: CASSSQGGGNTGELFF.